A selection of T cell receptor beta chains follows, all from one sample in a study of T-cell reconstitution after alpha-beta-depleted transplantation in children. TCRdb reanalysed the PCR reads using MiXCR and keeps one entry per CDR3 protein. This sample has around 670,000 distinct CDR3 sequences, with under 15% found just once. The starting material was PBMCs, obtained before TCRalphabeta/CD19-depleted stem cell transplant. The receptors here all came from a girl aged 2-9 years with congenital amegakaryocytic thrombocytopenia, due to receive a stem cell transplant. Each CDR3 is given with its conserved first and last residue.

V gene	CDR3 protein
TRBV20-1	CSARVRLNTEAFF
TRBV20-1	CSARSRPGGDPGELFF
TRBV6-5	CASSYRGELFF
TRBV10-2	CASIKALNTEAFF
TRBV7-9	CASSERGGEDYGYTF
TRBV27	CASSQGLAGNTIYF
TRBV21-1	CASNHRAQGRCVSGANVLTF
TRBV12-3/TRBV12-4	CASRLGLVSSTGELFF
TRBV28	CASTPGGARSDTQYF
TRBV5-1	CASSLVGTGGRDTEAFF
TRBV27	CASSYGLAGGAYNEQFF
TRBV5-1	CASARWQSATNEKLFF
TRBV7-8	CASSFGVRTDTQYF
TRBV5-1	CASRTGTSGTTYEQYF
TRBV27	CASRVRGPGNEQFF
TRBV29-1	CSVEDITGQTQYF
TRBV7-9	CASSSPDRGLSGYTF
TRBV6-1	CASRLDWSPTDTQYF
TRBV24-1	CATSGPNYGYTF
TRBV5-1	CASSQTSYNEQSF
TRBV7-2	CASSLWDGANYGYTF
TRBV5-1	CASSPWTGDYEQYF
TRBV30	CAWSVGHSTWDEQFF
TRBV12-3/TRBV12-4	CASSLVVTTARTNQPQHF
TRBV5-1	CASSRAGQTTEAFF
TRBV5-1	CASSFRGRGVTDTQYF
TRBV7-9	CASSFAAGDSEQYF
TRBV20-1	CSAMRALITDTQYF
TRBV20-1	CSAREIQVTDTQYF
TRBV7-2	CASSSRLAGEQFF
TRBV29-1	CSVADPLAKNIQYF
TRBV25-1	CASSERGSGASTDTQYF
TRBV5-6	CASSYGQGAAPLHF
TRBV20-1	CSARDEGKGYTEAFF
TRBV5-1	CASSYLTSALYEQYF
TRBV27	CASSDRGYGYTF
TRBV10-3	CAIGPGVDEQFF
TRBV21-1	CASSGDLASGRTDTQYF
TRBV27	CASSLMGTEAFF
TRBV5-1	CASSSRLPGEQFF
TRBV18	CASSPGGLSGNTIYF
TRBV5-4	CASSLTAGAGGVLYSSTDTQYF
TRBV15	CATQLRGYTEAFF
TRBV9	CASSVGMTSGKETQYF
TRBV7-9	CASSLAAPSGREQFF
TRBV11-2	CASSFEDQEYF